In its sample, the clone carrying this T cell receptor beta chain was seen once. Antigen: not known. These data come from a study of shared clonotypes between healthy human individuals. General study results and limits: On the whole, naive subsets had larger estimated richness than memory subsets had. Clonotypes not shared had lower generation probabilities than those common to all four donors.

The CDR3 extends over 17 amino acids. V shed 3 bases and J shed 0 bases, with 15 bases lying between them. The germline gives CDR1 SGDLS, CDR2 YYNGEE. In the sorted-subset replicate PCRs, approximately 200 ng DNA, roughly 30,000 T cell genomes, was used. Method: immunoSEQ multiplex PCR; TCRdb's copy keeps in-frame clones and lacks some. The sample consists of around 1.1 million clones, approximately 75% of them appearing once. The V gene is TRBV9, the J gene TRBJ1-4, with D perhaps TRBD1 (5 bases). Input material: memory CD4+ T cells from PBMCs. Documented subset: CD45RA-negative fraction. The source is a man between 18 and 35 years old in good health. Some clones in this sample may be carry-over from other donors' samples. CDR3: CASSATARVATNEKLFF. The CDR3 nucleotides read TGTGCCAGCAGCGCGACAGCTCGGGTCGCAACTAATGAAAAACTGTTTTTT.